This T cell receptor (beta chain) came from a study of CD8 T cells in ankylosing spondylitis. Findings and limits, study-wide: What seemed typical of ankylosing spondylitis blood was a TCR beta motif built from several highly homologous variants.

Library preparation for TCR beta used quantitative 5'-RACE with molecular barcodes. TCRdb analysed the 5' RACE reads with MiXCR anew, one entry per CDR3 protein. This sample has about 130,000 distinct CDR3 sequences; more than 6.5% occur once, and the top ten carry 12%. In germline, CDR1 is DFQATT, CDR2 SNEGSKA (reference sequence). This CDR3 region has 14 residues. Unmatched junction bases numbered 11, after V lost 6 bases and J lost 8 bases. This clonotype has a count of ten or more. Its antigen remains unknown. The specimen sequenced was blood, either unsorted or a sorted T cell fraction (not recorded which). The source is a male donor with ankylosing spondylitis or in good health (not recorded which). The gene calls are TRBV20-1 and TRBJ2-1; TRBD1 matches 9 bases. As DNA, the CDR3 is TGCAGTGCGCTGACCGGGACAGGGTGGCATGAGCAGTTCTTC. Residues: CSALTGTGWHEQFF.